Below are 23 T cell receptor beta chains sequenced from a single sample in a study of control samples from healthy donors and cancer patients. The table came from immunoSEQ multiplex PCR; TCRdb's copy has only in-frame clones and leaves some out. This sample has 120,000 to 150,000 clones; approximately 94% occur once, and the top ten carry less than 15%. The sample taken for sequencing was blood. The receptors stem from a man aged 40-50 years in good health.

The chain uses TRBV28 and TRBJ2-2; 9 bases map to TRBD1. Germline V lookup: CDR1 MDHEN, CDR2 SYDVKM. V gave up 1 base and J gave up 7 bases; unmatched junction bases: 10. This CDR3 has 17 amino acids. CDR3 protein: CASSLFRQGVISGELFF. CDR3 DNA sequence: TGTGCCAGCAGTTTATTCAGACAGGGGGTTATCAGCGGGGAGCTGTTTTTT.

The CDR3 sequence: CASSLGGTVHGYTF. The DNA for the CDR3 is TGCGCCAGCAGCTTGGGGGGGACCGTGCATGGCTACACCTTC. The J gene is TRBJ1-2, the V gene TRBV5-1, with D tentatively TRBD1 (5 bases). V lost 0 bases and J 6 bases, leaving 12 bases between the germline ends. The CDR3 extends over 14 amino acids. CDR1 and CDR2 from the germline V gene are SGHRS and YFSETQ.

The V gene is TRBV9, the J gene TRBJ2-2; 12 bases line up with TRBD2. Looked up from germline, CDR1 is SGDLS and CDR2 is YYNGEE. V shed 3 bases, J shed 3 bases, and the junction held 3 bases outside the gene matches. The CDR3 runs to 16 residues. Here the CDR3 reads CASSGGLAGYTGELFF. The CDR3 DNA reads as TGTGCCAGCAGCGGAGGACTAGCGGGGTACACCGGGGAGCTGTTTTTT.

The chain recombines TRBV7-9 with TRBJ2-7; maybe TRBD2 (7 bases). Between the trimmed V and J ends, which lost 1 base and 1 base, there was a span of 20 bases. The CDR3 has 18 amino acids. Germline V gene lookup returns CDR1 SEHNR and CDR2 FQNEAQ (reference sequence). DNA for the CDR3: TGTGCCAGCAGCTTAGGTCGTCGCGGGGGCCCTCCGTCCTACGAGCAGTACTTC. It codes for CASSLGRRGGPPSYEQYF.

The chain couples TRBV2 to TRBJ1-2; D may be TRBD1 (5 bases). The CDR3 runs to 14 residues. Looked up from germline, CDR1 is SNHLY and CDR2 is FYNNEI. With 6 bases removed from V and 4 bases from J, the gap between germline ends came to 15 bases. This CDR3 reads CASSGTSGGYGYTF. For the CDR3, the DNA is TGTGCCAGCAGCGGGACGTCAGGAGGCTATGGCTACACCTTC.

The chain joins TRBV10-1 to TRBJ2-2, with D maybe TRBD2 (6 bases). CDR3 length equals 13 residues. V lost 6 bases to trimming and J lost 5 bases, with 10 bases between them. CDR1 is WNHNN and CDR2 is SYGVQD in the germline V gene (reference sequence). CDR3 protein: CASSGSGTGELFF. Written as DNA, the CDR3 is TGCGCCAGCAGCGGGAGTGGAACCGGGGAGCTGTTTTTT.

The chain links TRBV6-1 to TRBJ2-4; no reliable D call. CDR1 is MNHNS, CDR2 SASEGT, per germline. The CDR3 is 17 amino acids. Trimming took off 2 bases at V and 0 bases at J, with 14 bases between the two ends. The CDR3 reads CASSERSPGLAKNIQYF. The CDR3, as DNA: TGTGCCAGCAGTGAACGAAGTCCCGGATTAGCCAAAAACATTCAGTACTTC.

J is TRBJ2-3 and V is TRBV12-5; TRBD2 matches 9 bases. The CDR3 runs to 17 residues. Germline V lookup: CDR1 LGHNT, CDR2 FRNRAP. Unmatched junction bases numbered 11, after V lost 2 bases and J lost 5 bases. The CDR3: CASGLREREVEVDTQYF. CDR3 bases: TGTGCTAGTGGTTTGAGAGAGCGGGAGGTTGAGGTAGATACGCAGTATTTT.

V usage is TRBV11-2 and J usage is TRBJ2-1, with TRBD2 identical over 11 bases. Germline-derived CDR1 and CDR2 are SGHAT and FQNNGV. This CDR3 is 16 amino acids long. Unmatched junction bases numbered 6, after V lost 5 bases and J lost 3 bases. The CDR3 DNA sequence: TGTGCCAGCAGCCCACGACTAGCGGGGAACTACAATGAGCAGTTCTTC. Translated: CASSPRLAGNYNEQFF.

V is TRBV6-6 and J is TRBJ1-2; D unresolved. V lost 4 bases, J lost 6 bases, and 12 bases lay in between. This CDR3 is built from 13 residues. Germline values: CDR1 MNHNY, CDR2 SVGAGI (reference sequence). Here the CDR3 reads CASSFTVTHGYTF. The CDR3, as DNA: TGTGCCAGCAGTTTCACAGTCACCCATGGCTACACCTTC.

The V call is TRBV24-1, the J call TRBJ2-5, with TRBD1 matching over 10 bases. Trimming cost V 3 bases and J 2 bases; bases outside gene matches: 2. The CDR3 has 15 residues. CDR1 is KGHDR and CDR2 is SFDVKD in the germline V gene. CDR3 sequence: CATSDRTGGQETQYF. The CDR3 DNA reads TGTGCCACCAGTGATAGGACAGGGGGGCAAGAGACCCAGTACTTC.

CDR3 nucleotides: TGTGCCAGCTCACGGGACAGCTACTATGGCTACACCTTC. It is translated as CASSRDSYYGYTF. The genes are TRBV18 and TRBJ1-2; 7 positions match TRBD1. CDR1 is KGHSH and CDR2 is LQKENI in the germline V gene. The CDR3 totals 13 residues. J gave up 3 bases and V 4 bases, and 2 bases lay outside the gene matches.

This chain uses TRBV6-5 with TRBJ1-5, with TRBD1 as a possible D gene (6 bases). CDR3 size: 15 residues. Trimming stripped 6 bases from V and 0 bases from J, with 12 bases between. In germline, CDR1 is MNHEY, CDR2 SVGAGI. The CDR3, as DNA: TGTGCCAGCAGCTTCGACAGGACTAGCAATCAGCCCCAGCATTTT. This sequence encodes CASSFDRTSNQPQHF.

The rearrangement links TRBV5-6 to TRBJ1-2; D not resolved. Trimming pared 2 bases from V and 1 base from J, leaving 18 bases between. The CDR3 spans 17 residues. CDR1 and CDR2 (germline): SGHDT, YYEEEE. The CDR3 sequence is CASSFPSDGRHNYGYTF. For the CDR3, the DNA is TGTGCCAGCAGCTTCCCAAGTGACGGACGGCATAACTATGGCTACACCTTC.

In its sample, this clone was seen once. V gene TRBV29-1 combines with J gene TRBJ1-2; D may be TRBD1 (5 bases). The CDR3 contains 14 residues. Trimming pared 4 bases from V and 8 bases from J, leaving 20 bases between. Germline V lookup: CDR1 SQVTM, CDR2 ANQGSEA. The CDR3 DNA is TGCAGCGTTGCGGGAGGGGACGGAGGACAAGGCTACACCTTC. Translated, it gives CSVAGGDGGQGYTF. Variable domain in full (rest from reference TRBV29-1 and TRBJ1-2): SAVISQKPSRDICQRGTSLTIQCQVDSQVTMMFWYRQQPGQSLTLIATANQGSEATYESGFVIDKFPISRPNLTFSTLTVSNMSPEDSSIYLCSVAGGDGGQGYTFGSGTRLTVV.

This rearrangement joins TRBV28 to TRBJ2-1; the D is unclear. The CDR3 is 16 residues long. In germline, CDR1 is MDHEN, CDR2 SYDVKM. Trimming pared 6 bases from V and 5 bases from J, leaving 20 bases between. Here the CDR3 reads CASSVKVSPPNNEQFF. CDR3 DNA: TGTGCCAGCAGCGTTAAGGTCAGTCCGCCGAACAATGAGCAGTTCTTC.

The V and J genes are TRBV5-1 and TRBJ2-1; 15 nucleotides agree with TRBD2. J gave up 0 bases and V 1 base, and 11 bases lay outside the gene matches. This CDR3 spans 21 amino acids. Looked up from germline, CDR1 is SGHRS and CDR2 is YFSETQ. The CDR3 protein is CASSLFAGLAGGRTSYNEQFF. CDR3 nucleotide sequence: TGCGCCAGCAGCTTGTTCGCGGGACTAGCGGGAGGCCGCACCTCCTACAATGAGCAGTTCTTC.

The chain joins TRBV10-3 to TRBJ1-1, with 7 bases matching TRBD1. The CDR3 contains 12 residues. Germline CDR1 is ENHRY and CDR2 is SYGVKD. Trimming at V came to 4 bases and at J to 7 bases, leaving 3 bases not matched to a gene. The CDR3 nucleotides are TGTGCCATCAGTGTCCCAGGGGGTGAAGCTTTCTTT. Its translation is CAISVPGGEAFF.

The chain couples TRBV13 to TRBJ2-2, with D possibly matching TRBD1 (5 bases). The CDR3 covers 15 residues. Germline CDR1 and CDR2: PRHDT and FYEKMQ (reference sequence). With 5 bases removed from V and 5 bases from J, the gap between germline ends came to 15 bases. The CDR3 DNA sequence: TGTGCCAGCAGCCAGACGACAGACGGGACCGGGGAGCTGTTTTTT. Translation gives CASSQTTDGTGELFF.

This chain uses TRBV19 with TRBJ1-4; 7 bases match TRBD1. Trimming at V came to 6 bases and at J to 4 bases, leaving 8 bases not matched to a gene. The CDR3 loop spans 15 amino acids. Germline V gene data show CDR1 as LNHDA and CDR2 as SQIVND (reference sequence). CDR3 sequence: CASSTGTANNEKLFF. As DNA, the CDR3 is TGTGCCAGTAGCACCGGGACAGCAAATAATGAAAAACTGTTTTTT.

The V gene is TRBV4-1, the J gene TRBJ1-1; the D gene is possibly TRBD1 (5 bases). The CDR3 spans 13 residues. The germline V and J ends were trimmed by 3 bases and 7 bases, with 12 bases remaining between them. Germline CDR1 and CDR2: MGHRA and YSYEKL. The CDR3: CASSHLGQFEAFF. The CDR3 DNA sequence: TGCGCCAGCAGCCACCTGGGGCAGTTTGAAGCTTTCTTT.

V usage is TRBV5-8 and J usage is TRBJ2-2; D is uncertain. This CDR3 is 13 amino acids long. Trimming shortened V by 0 bases and J by 4 bases, and 4 bases separated the two germline ends. CDR1 is SGHTS and CDR2 is YDEGEE in the germline V gene. The CDR3 bases are TGTGCCAGCAGCTTGGCCGGCACCGGGGAGCTGTTTTTT. Translating gives CASSLAGTGELFF. Drawing the rest from reference TRBV5-8 and TRBJ2-2, the complete variable domain is EAGVTQSPTHLIKTRGQQATLRCSPISGHTSVYWYQQALGLGLQFLLWYDEGEERNRGNFPPRFSGRQFPNYSSELNVNALELEDSALYLCASSLAGTGELFFGEGSRLTVL.

The V gene is TRBV9, the J gene TRBJ1-2; TRBD1 agrees at 8 bases. The CDR3 has 14 residues. Germline V gene lookup returns CDR1 SGDLS and CDR2 YYNGEE. The V segment lost 3 bases and the J segment 7 bases; nucleotides outside the gene matches: 8. The CDR3 nucleotides are TGTGCCAGCAGCGGAACAGGGGGTCGGTCTGGCTACACCTTC. The encoded protein is CASSGTGGRSGYTF.